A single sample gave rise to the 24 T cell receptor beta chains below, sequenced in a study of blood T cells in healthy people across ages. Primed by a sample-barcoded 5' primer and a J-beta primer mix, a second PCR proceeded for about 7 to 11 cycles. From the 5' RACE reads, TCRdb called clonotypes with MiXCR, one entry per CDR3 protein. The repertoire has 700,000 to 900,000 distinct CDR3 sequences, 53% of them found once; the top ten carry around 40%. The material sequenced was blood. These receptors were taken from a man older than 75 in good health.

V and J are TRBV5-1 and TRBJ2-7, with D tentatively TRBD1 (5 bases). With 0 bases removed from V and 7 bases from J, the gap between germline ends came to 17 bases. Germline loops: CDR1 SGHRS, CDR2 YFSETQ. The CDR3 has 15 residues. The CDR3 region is CASSLAQGQYGEQYF. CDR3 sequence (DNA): TGCGCCAGCAGCTTGGCCCAGGGTCAGTACGGAGAGCAGTACTTC.

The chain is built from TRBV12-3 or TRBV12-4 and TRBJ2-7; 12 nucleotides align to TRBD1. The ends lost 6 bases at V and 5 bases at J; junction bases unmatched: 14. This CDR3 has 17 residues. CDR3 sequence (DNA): TGTGCCAGCAGACTTATAACCGGGACAGGGGGCATCGACGAGCAGTACTTC. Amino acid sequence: CASRLITGTGGIDEQYF.

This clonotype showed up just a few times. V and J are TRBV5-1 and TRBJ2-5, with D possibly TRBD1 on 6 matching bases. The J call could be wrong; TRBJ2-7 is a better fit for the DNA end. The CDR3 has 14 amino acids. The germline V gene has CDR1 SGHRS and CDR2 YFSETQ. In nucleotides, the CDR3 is TGCGCCAGCAGCTCAAACAGGGTGCCGTACGAGCAGTACTTC. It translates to CASSSNRVPYEQYF.

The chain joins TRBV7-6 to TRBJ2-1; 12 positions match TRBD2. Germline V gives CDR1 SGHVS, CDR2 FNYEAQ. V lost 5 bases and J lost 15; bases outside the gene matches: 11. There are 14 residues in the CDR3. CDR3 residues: CASSPLAGGGRSFF. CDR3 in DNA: TGTGCCAGCAGCCCACTAGCGGGAGGCGGGAGGTCGTTCTTC.

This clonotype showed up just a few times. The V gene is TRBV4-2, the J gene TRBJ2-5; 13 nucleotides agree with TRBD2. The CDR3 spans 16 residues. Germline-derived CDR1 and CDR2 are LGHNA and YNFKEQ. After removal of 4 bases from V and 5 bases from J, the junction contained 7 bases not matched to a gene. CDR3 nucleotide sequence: TGTGCCAGCAGCCCCTGGACTAGCGGGAGCGGCGAGACCCAGTACTTC. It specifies CASSPWTSGSGETQYF.

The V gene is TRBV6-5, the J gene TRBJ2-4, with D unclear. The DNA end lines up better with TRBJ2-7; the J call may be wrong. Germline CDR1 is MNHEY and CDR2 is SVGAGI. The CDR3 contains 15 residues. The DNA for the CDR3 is TGTGCCAGCAGTTACTCGAGTAAGATTCTCTACGAGCAGTACTTC. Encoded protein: CASSYSSKILYEQYF.

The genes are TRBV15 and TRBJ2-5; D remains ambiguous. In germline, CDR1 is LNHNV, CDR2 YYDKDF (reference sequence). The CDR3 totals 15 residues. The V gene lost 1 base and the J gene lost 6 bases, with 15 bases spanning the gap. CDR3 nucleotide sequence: TGTGCCACCAGCAGAGTGACTCTGGGTGAAAAGACCCAGTACTTC. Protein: CATSRVTLGEKTQYF.

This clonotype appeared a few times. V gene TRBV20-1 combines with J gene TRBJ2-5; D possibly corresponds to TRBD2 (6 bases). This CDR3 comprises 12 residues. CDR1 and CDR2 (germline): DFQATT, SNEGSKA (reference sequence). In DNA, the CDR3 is TGCAGAAGCGGAGGGGCCGTGGGGACCCAGTACTTC. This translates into CRSGGAVGTQYF.

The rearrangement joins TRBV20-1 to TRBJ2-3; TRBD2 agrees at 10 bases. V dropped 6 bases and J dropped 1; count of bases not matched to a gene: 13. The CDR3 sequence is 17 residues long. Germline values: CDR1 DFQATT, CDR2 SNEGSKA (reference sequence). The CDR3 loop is CSAQTSGWGTGTDTQYF. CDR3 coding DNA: TGCAGTGCGCAGACTAGCGGGTGGGGCACCGGCACAGATACGCAGTATTTT.

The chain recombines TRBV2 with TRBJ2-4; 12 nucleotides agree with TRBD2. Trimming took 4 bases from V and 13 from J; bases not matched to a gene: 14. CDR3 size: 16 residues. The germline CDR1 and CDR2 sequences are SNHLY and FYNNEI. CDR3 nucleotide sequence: TGTGCCAGCAGTGTTCGACTAGCGGGAGTCGGAGGAGAGCAGTACTTC. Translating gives CASSVRLAGVGGEQYF. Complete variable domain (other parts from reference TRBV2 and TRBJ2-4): EPEVTQTPSHQVTQMGQEVILRCVPISNHLYFYWYRQILGQKVEFLVSFYNNEISEKSEIFDDQFSVERPDGSNFTLKIRSTKLEDSAMYFCASSVRLAGVGGEQYFGAGTRLSVL.

The CDR3 reads CASQRQGTDGYTF. CDR3 bases: TGTGCCAGCCAAAGACAGGGGACCGATGGCTACACCTTC. The gene calls are TRBV10-3 and TRBJ1-2; 8 bases match TRBD1. Germline assignment: CDR1 ENHRY and CDR2 SYGVKD. J was trimmed by 6 bases and V by 10 bases; bases with no gene match: 10. This CDR3 comprises 13 residues.

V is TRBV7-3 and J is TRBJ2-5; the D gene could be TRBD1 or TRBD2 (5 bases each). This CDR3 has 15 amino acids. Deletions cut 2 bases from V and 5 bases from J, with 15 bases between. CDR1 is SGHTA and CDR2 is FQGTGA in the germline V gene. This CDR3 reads CASSLLPGTSETQYF. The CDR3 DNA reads TGTGCCAGCAGCTTACTCCCCGGGACGTCGGAGACCCAGTACTTC.

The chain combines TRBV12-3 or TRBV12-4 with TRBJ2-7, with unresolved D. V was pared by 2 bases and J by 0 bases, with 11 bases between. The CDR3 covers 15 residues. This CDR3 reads CASSLWGASSYEQYF. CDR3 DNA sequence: TGTGCCAGCAGTTTATGGGGTGCTAGCTCCTACGAGCAGTACTTC.

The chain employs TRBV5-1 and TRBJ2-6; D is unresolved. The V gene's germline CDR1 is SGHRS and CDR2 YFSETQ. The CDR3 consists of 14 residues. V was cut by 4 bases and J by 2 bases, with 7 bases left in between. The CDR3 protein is CASSLRPGANVLTF. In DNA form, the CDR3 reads TGCGCCAGCAGCCTACGTCCTGGGGCCAACGTCCTGACTTTC.

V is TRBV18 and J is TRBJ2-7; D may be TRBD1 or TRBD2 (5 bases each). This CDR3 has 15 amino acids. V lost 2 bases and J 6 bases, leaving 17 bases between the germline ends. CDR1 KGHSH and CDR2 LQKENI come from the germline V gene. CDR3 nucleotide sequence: TGTGCCAGCTCACCATTGGACACCGGGGCTGGCGAGCAGTACTTC. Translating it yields CASSPLDTGAGEQYF.

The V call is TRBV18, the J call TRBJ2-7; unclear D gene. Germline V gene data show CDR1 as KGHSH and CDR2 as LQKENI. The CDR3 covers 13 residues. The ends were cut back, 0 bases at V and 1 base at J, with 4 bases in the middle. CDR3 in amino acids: CASSPPRSYEQYF. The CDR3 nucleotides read TGTGCCAGCTCACCACCTAGATCCTACGAGCAGTACTTC. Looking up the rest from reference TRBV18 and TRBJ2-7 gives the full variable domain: NAGVMQNPRHLVRRRGQEARLRCSPMKGHSHVYWYRQLPEEGLKFMVYLQKENIIDESGMPKERFSAEFPKEGPSILRIQQVVRGDSAAYFCASSPPRSYEQYFGPGTRLTVT.

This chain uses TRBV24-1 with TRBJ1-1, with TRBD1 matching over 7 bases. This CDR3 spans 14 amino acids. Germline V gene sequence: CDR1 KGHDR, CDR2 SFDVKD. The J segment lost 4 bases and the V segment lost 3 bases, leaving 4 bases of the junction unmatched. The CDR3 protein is CATSDATGTTEAFF. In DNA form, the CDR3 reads TGTGCCACCAGTGATGCGACAGGGACCACTGAAGCTTTCTTT.

The CDR3 DNA reads TGTGCCAGCAGCTTAGGTTCAGGGACAGCAGCTAACTATGGCTACACCTTC. Its translation is CASSLGSGTAANYGYTF. V usage is TRBV7-6 and J usage is TRBJ1-2; TRBD1 matches at 7 bases. Germline lookup yields CDR1 SGHVS and CDR2 FNYEAQ. V dropped 1 base and J dropped 0; count of bases not matched to a gene: 8. This CDR3 is 17 amino acids long.

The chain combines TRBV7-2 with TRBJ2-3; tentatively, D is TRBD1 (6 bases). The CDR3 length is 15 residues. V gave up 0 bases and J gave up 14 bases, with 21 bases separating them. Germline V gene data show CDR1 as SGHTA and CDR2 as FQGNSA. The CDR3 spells CASSLAGWVDRYAYF. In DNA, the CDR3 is TGTGCCAGCAGCTTAGCGGGGTGGGTGGACAGATACGCGTATTTT.

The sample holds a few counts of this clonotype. The DNA of the CDR3 is TGTGCCATCAGTGTATGGGGGGAGACCCAGTACTTC. It encodes CAISVWGETQYF. The genes are TRBV10-3 and TRBJ2-5; D is possibly TRBD1 or TRBD2 (5 bases each). The V end was cut by 4 bases, the J end by 5 bases, with 8 bases between. The germline gives CDR1 ENHRY, CDR2 SYGVKD. The CDR3 spans 12 residues.

The CDR3, as DNA: TGTGCCAGCAGTACGGGACTCAGCACAGATACGCAGTATTTT. This gives the protein CASSTGLSTDTQYF. The chain links TRBV6-1 to TRBJ2-3; a possible D gene is TRBD2 (6 bases). This CDR3 spans 14 amino acids. The V gene's germline CDR1 is MNHNS and CDR2 SASEGT. Deletions cut 5 bases from V and 0 bases from J, with 9 bases between.

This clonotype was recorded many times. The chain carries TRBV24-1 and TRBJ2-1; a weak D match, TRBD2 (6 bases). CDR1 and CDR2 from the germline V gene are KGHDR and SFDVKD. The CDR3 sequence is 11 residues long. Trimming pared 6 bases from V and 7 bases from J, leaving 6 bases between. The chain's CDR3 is CATSRGNEQFF. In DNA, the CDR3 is TGTGCCACCAGTCGGGGGAATGAGCAGTTCTTC.

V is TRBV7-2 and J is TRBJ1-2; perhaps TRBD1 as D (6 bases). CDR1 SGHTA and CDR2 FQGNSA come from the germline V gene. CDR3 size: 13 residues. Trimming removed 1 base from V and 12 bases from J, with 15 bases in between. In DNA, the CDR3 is TGTGCCAGCAGCTTAGTGGGGGGGCGCGGCCACACCTTC. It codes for CASSLVGGRGHTF.

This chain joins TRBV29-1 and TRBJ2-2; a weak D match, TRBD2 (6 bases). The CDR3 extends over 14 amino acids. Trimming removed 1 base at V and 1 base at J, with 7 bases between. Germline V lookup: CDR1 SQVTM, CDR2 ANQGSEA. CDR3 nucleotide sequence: TGCAGCGTTGAAGCGGGGGAGAACACCGGGGAGCTGTTTTTT. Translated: CSVEAGENTGELFF.